Listed here is a single T cell receptor beta chain. Profiling relied on immunoSEQ multiplex PCR, and the TCRdb table lists in-frame clones only, not all of them. The sample has tens of thousands of clones, approximately 80% seen once. The data stem from a study of glioma-infiltrating T cells after dendritic cell vaccination. The germline V gene encodes CDR1 SGHRS and CDR2 YFSETQ. This CDR3 region has 15 residues. Unmatched junction bases numbered 6, after V lost 3 bases and J lost 5 bases. This receptor was taken from a human donor with glioblastoma. This specimen was blood, taken before dendritic cell vaccination. The V and J genes are TRBV5-1 and TRBJ2-1, with 9 bases matching TRBD1. The CDR3 sequence: CASSSLGQGHNEQFF. The CDR3 DNA is TGCGCCAGCAGCTCTTTGGGACAGGGTCACAATGAGCAGTTCTTC.